Below are 28 T cell receptor beta chains sequenced from a single sample in a study of shared clonotypes between healthy human individuals. Produced via immunoSEQ multiplex PCR; TCRdb's table is partial and in-frame only. The sample carries about 1.1 million clones, approximately 80% recorded once. The sequenced sample was memory CD4+ T cells from PBMCs. This sample's subset: CD45RA-negative fraction. The source is a man aged 18-30 years in good health. Some clones in this sample may be carry-over from other donors' samples.

The V gene is TRBV19, the J gene TRBJ1-4, with D tentatively TRBD1 (5 bases). Trimming left V 3 bases short and J 5 bases short, with 7 bases between. CDR1 is LNHDA and CDR2 is SQIVND in the germline V gene (reference sequence). This CDR3 has 13 residues. CDR3 DNA: TGTGCCAGTAGTATTTCAGGGAATGAAAAACTGTTTTTT. Its protein is CASSISGNEKLFF.

This sequence joins TRBV7-2 and TRBJ1-5, with D unclear. This CDR3 comprises 12 residues. Germline V lookup: CDR1 SGHTA, CDR2 FQGNSA. V was cut by 5 bases and J by 9 bases, with 11 bases left in between. CDR3 sequence: CASSQAEVPQHF. CDR3 nucleotide sequence: TGTGCCAGCAGCCAAGCTGAAGTGCCCCAGCATTTT. Full variable domain (outside the CDR3, taken from reference TRBV7-2 and TRBJ1-5): GAGVSQSPSNKVTEKGKDVELRCDPISGHTALYWYRQSLGQGLEFLIYFQGNSAPDKSGLPSDRFSAERTGGSVSTLTIQRTQQEDSAVYLCASSQAEVPQHFGDGTRLSIL.

There are a few counts of this clone. This chain joins TRBV5-1 and TRBJ2-3, with a tentative D call TRBD2 (6 bases). Per the germline V gene, CDR1 is SGHRS and CDR2 is YFSETQ. Trimming stripped 4 bases from V and 3 bases from J, with 18 bases between. There are 16 residues in the CDR3. The CDR3 nucleotides are TGCGCCAGCAGCCATACGACTAGTATAGAAACAGATACGCAGTATTTT. Its protein is CASSHTTSIETDTQYF.

This clone was found a few times. This CDR3 reads CASSKWSSDTDTQYF. CDR3 bases: TGTGCCAGCAGCAAATGGTCCTCGGACACAGATACGCAGTATTTT. This chain links TRBV11-2 with TRBJ2-3; D remains unclear. Trimming took off 5 bases at V and 2 bases at J, with 14 bases between the two ends. Germline values: CDR1 SGHAT, CDR2 FQNNGV. The CDR3 sequence is 15 residues long.

This chain uses TRBV29-1 with TRBJ1-2; D possibly corresponds to TRBD1 (5 bases). The CDR3 runs to 16 residues. Trimming left V 6 bases short and J 8 bases short, with 28 bases between. Germline CDR1 reads SQVTM; CDR2 reads ANQGSEA. The CDR3 region has the DNA TGCAGCGTCCCTAGACCCGGCCGGGGGGATAGGGGCGGCTACACCTTC. As protein: CSVPRPGRGDRGGYTF.

The chain recombines TRBV12-5 with TRBJ1-2; no clear D. V lost 1 base and J lost 4, with 10 bases in between. CDR3 length equals 14 residues. The germline V gene encodes CDR1 LGHNT and CDR2 FRNRAP. DNA of the CDR3: TGTGCTAGTGGTTTGGAGGCGGGTTTCTATGGCTACACCTTC. It encodes CASGLEAGFYGYTF.

This chain uses TRBV6-1 with TRBJ2-5; D remains ambiguous. The V end was cut by 4 bases, the J end by 5 bases, with 14 bases between. The CDR3 spans 14 residues. Germline assignment: CDR1 MNHNS and CDR2 SASEGT. The DNA of the CDR3 is TGTGCCAGCAGTGCTACGAGTGTCGGGGAGACCCAGTACTTC. Its translation: CASSATSVGETQYF.

This sequence joins TRBV28 and TRBJ1-3; 8 positions agree with TRBD1. This CDR3 is built from 16 residues. In germline, CDR1 is MDHEN, CDR2 SYDVKM. Trimming took 3 bases from V and 3 from J; bases not matched to a gene: 7. The CDR3 sequence: CASSFTGQVYGNTIYF. The CDR3 region has the DNA TGTGCCAGCAGTTTTACGGGACAGGTCTATGGAAACACCATATATTTT. Combining the CDR3 with reference TRBV28 and TRBJ1-3 gives the whole variable domain DVKVTQSSRYLVKRTGEKVFLECVQDMDHENMFWYRQDPGLGLRLIYFSYDVKMKEKGDIPEGYSVSREKKERFSLILESASTNQTSMYLCASSFTGQVYGNTIYFGEGSWLTVV.

V usage is TRBV11-2 and J usage is TRBJ2-7; D not certain. The germline gives CDR1 SGHAT, CDR2 FQNNGV. Trimming shortened V by 3 bases and J by 0 bases, and 9 bases separated the two germline ends. CDR3 length: 14 amino acids. CDR3 protein: CASSFGIASYEQYF. The CDR3 bases are TGTGCCAGCAGCTTTGGGATCGCCTCCTACGAGCAGTACTTC.

Note on this clone: This sample includes further DNA sequences coding for the same CDR3. V gene TRBV9 combines with J gene TRBJ2-5; D tentatively reads TRBD1 or TRBD2 (6 bases each). CDR3 length: 14 amino acids. Germline-derived CDR1 and CDR2 are SGDLS and YYNGEE. Deletions cut 0 bases from V and 4 bases from J, with 10 bases between. CDR3 loop: CASSVARGGETQYF. CDR3 nucleotide sequence: TGTGCCAGCAGCGTAGCCAGGGGAGGAGAGACCCAGTACTTC.

The chain couples TRBV27 to TRBJ2-7; D unresolved. Germline V gene sequence: CDR1 MNHEY, CDR2 SMNVEV (reference sequence). The CDR3 sequence is 14 residues long. The V and J ends lost 4 bases and 2 bases respectively, with 12 bases between them. In nucleotides, the CDR3 is TGTGCCAGCAGTTCCCGTCCAGGCCCCTACGAGCAGTACTTC. Protein sequence: CASSSRPGPYEQYF.

The V call is TRBV28, the J call TRBJ1-4; D gene uncertain. V lost 4 bases and J lost 10, with 22 bases in between. The CDR3 loop spans 16 amino acids. CDR1 is MDHEN, CDR2 SYDVKM, per germline. The CDR3 here is CASSSQKTADLGKLFF. DNA for the CDR3: TGTGCCAGCAGTTCGCAGAAGACCGCGGATTTGGGAAAACTGTTTTTT.

This clone was recorded many times. The chain joins TRBV29-1 to TRBJ2-3, with D perhaps matching TRBD2 (6 bases). Germline CDR1 and CDR2: SQVTM and ANQGSEA. The CDR3 loop spans 13 amino acids. CDR3 loop: CRASGSFSDTQYF. The CDR3 DNA reads as TGCAGGGCCTCCGGGAGTTTTTCGGATACGCAGTATTTT.

The chain has TRBV7-2 and TRBJ2-1, with D tentatively TRBD2 (6 bases). Deletions cut 2 bases from V and 8 bases from J, with 13 bases between. The CDR3 is made up of 14 amino acids. The germline gives CDR1 SGHTA, CDR2 FQGNSA. CDR3 loop: CASSLSTSKDEQFF. As DNA, the CDR3 is TGTGCCAGCAGCTTATCGACTAGTAAAGATGAGCAGTTCTTC. Supplemented by reference TRBV7-2 and TRBJ2-1, the full variable domain reads GAGVSQSPSNKVTEKGKDVELRCDPISGHTALYWYRQSLGQGLEFLIYFQGNSAPDKSGLPSDRFSAERTGGSVSTLTIQRTQQEDSAVYLCASSLSTSKDEQFFGPGTRLTVL.

There are a few counts of this clone. The chain carries TRBV29-1 and TRBJ1-6, with D tentatively TRBD1 (5 bases). Germline V CDR1 and CDR2: SQVTM, ANQGSEA. The CDR3 is made up of 12 amino acids. V dropped 7 bases and J dropped 8 bases, with 12 bases sitting between them. The CDR3, as DNA: TGCAGCGCCGGGATGGGGGATTCACCCCTCCACTTT. It yields the protein CSAGMGDSPLHF.

The rearrangement uses TRBV9 and TRBJ2-2; maybe TRBD2 (6 bases). Looked up from germline, CDR1 is SGDLS and CDR2 is YYNGEE. The CDR3 runs to 15 residues. Trimming took 0 bases from V and 4 from J, leaving 10 bases between them. CDR3 protein: CASSVVHGGTGELFF. As DNA, the CDR3 is TGTGCCAGCAGCGTAGTTCACGGGGGCACCGGGGAGCTGTTTTTT.

This clone showed up many times. This sequence joins TRBV25-1 and TRBJ1-1; D possibly corresponds to TRBD1 (5 bases). V was clipped by 8 bases and J by 1 base, with 17 bases between them. The CDR3 extends over 15 amino acids. Germline CDR1 reads MGHDK; CDR2 reads SYGVNS. This CDR3 is CASRGGGLRNTEAFF. For the CDR3, the DNA is TGTGCCAGCCGAGGTGGGGGTCTTCGGAACACTGAAGCTTTCTTT.

This rearrangement joins TRBV5-4 to TRBJ2-2, with 9 bases lining up with TRBD2. The CDR3 is 16 residues long. Germline loops: CDR1 SGHNT, CDR2 YYREEE (reference sequence). V was pared by 3 bases and J by 3 bases, with 6 bases of the junction left unmatched. CDR3 amino acids: CASSSVAGVDTGELFF. CDR3 nucleotides: TGTGCCAGCAGCTCCGTAGCGGGAGTGGACACCGGGGAGCTGTTTTTT.

This sequence joins TRBV9 and TRBJ2-3; D is perhaps TRBD1 (5 bases). CDR1 is SGDLS, CDR2 YYNGEE, per germline. Trimming pared 0 bases from V and 9 bases from J, leaving 11 bases between. The CDR3 loop spans 13 amino acids. CDR3 amino acids: CASSVAEWGTQYF. The CDR3 DNA reads as TGTGCCAGCAGCGTAGCTGAGTGGGGCACGCAGTATTTT.

This sequence joins TRBV9 and TRBJ2-5; 7 nucleotides match TRBD2. The CDR3 spans 14 residues. Germline trimming cut 4 bases from V and 4 bases from J; bases unmatched to any gene: 7. The germline V gene has CDR1 SGDLS and CDR2 YYNGEE. This chain's CDR3 is CASSPRTRLETQYF. The CDR3 region has the DNA TGTGCCAGCAGCCCCCGGACTAGGTTAGAGACCCAGTACTTC. The variable domain in full, completed from reference TRBV9 and TRBJ2-5, reads DSGVTQTPKHLITATGQRVTLRCSPRSGDLSVYWYQQSLDQGLQFLIQYYNGEERAKGNILERFSAQQFPDLHSELNLSSLELGDSALYFCASSPRTRLETQYFGPGTRLLVL.

The rearrangement joins TRBV7-3 to TRBJ2-3, with TRBD2 identical over 9 bases. The length of the CDR3 is 17 residues. V was pared by 5 bases and J by 1 base, with 10 bases of the junction left unmatched. The germline V gene has CDR1 SGHTA and CDR2 FQGTGA. The CDR3 sequence is CASSQGVAGVGTDTQYF. The CDR3 DNA sequence: TGTGCCAGCAGCCAGGGGGTAGCGGGAGTGGGCACAGATACGCAGTATTTT.

The chain couples TRBV6-5 to TRBJ1-1, with no clear D. This CDR3 has 14 residues. The V gene's germline CDR1 is MNHEY and CDR2 SVGAGI. The V end was cut by 6 bases, the J end by 0 bases, with 11 bases between. The CDR3 protein is CASRRSSMNTEAFF. DNA of the CDR3: TGTGCCAGCAGGCGCAGTTCCATGAACACTGAAGCTTTCTTT.

This chain uses TRBV9 with TRBJ1-2; D is unclear. Germline CDR1 reads SGDLS; CDR2 reads YYNGEE. V lost 3 bases and J 2 bases, leaving 2 bases between the germline ends. This CDR3 region has 11 residues. CDR3 sequence (DNA): TGTGCCAGCAGCGACAACTATGGCTACACCTTC. This gives the protein CASSDNYGYTF. Full variable domain (remainder filled in from reference TRBV9 and TRBJ1-2): DSGVTQTPKHLITATGQRVTLRCSPRSGDLSVYWYQQSLDQGLQFLIQYYNGEERAKGNILERFSAQQFPDLHSELNLSSLELGDSALYFCASSDNYGYTFGSGTRLTVV.

This clone appeared many times. The V gene is TRBV4-2, the J gene TRBJ1-1, with D uncertain. The V end was cut by 4 bases, the J end by 1 base, with 10 bases between. CDR1 is LGHNA, CDR2 YNFKEQ, per germline. The CDR3 sequence is 14 residues long. The CDR3 DNA is TGTGCCAGCAGCCTAACGGACGGGAACACTGAAGCTTTCTTT. Translating gives CASSLTDGNTEAFF.

This chain uses TRBV13 with TRBJ2-7, with 7 positions matching TRBD2. The length of the CDR3 is 13 residues. Losses at the gene ends were 5 bases for V and 2 bases for J; bases not matched to a gene: 3. Germline CDR1 is PRHDT and CDR2 is FYEKMQ (reference sequence). Here the CDR3 reads CASSIGLAYEQYF. The CDR3 DNA follows: TGTGCCAGCAGCATTGGACTAGCCTACGAGCAGTACTTC.

The J gene is TRBJ2-2, the V gene TRBV19, with a tentative D call TRBD1 (5 bases). The CDR3 is 14 amino acids. V lost 6 bases and J 1 base, leaving 9 bases between the germline ends. Germline V gene data show CDR1 as LNHDA and CDR2 as SQIVND (reference sequence). CDR3 region: CASRWQGNTGELFF. The CDR3 DNA is TGTGCCAGTAGGTGGCAGGGGAACACCGGGGAGCTGTTTTTT.

The chain is built from TRBV5-8 and TRBJ2-7; D is uncertain. V lost 1 base and J lost 3, with 11 bases in between. The CDR3 runs 14 residues. Germline V gene lookup returns CDR1 SGHTS and CDR2 YDEGEE. The CDR3 DNA reads TGTGCCAGCAGCTTGTCATATTCGATCTACGAGCAGTACTTC. This sequence encodes CASSLSYSIYEQYF. Complete variable domain (other parts from reference TRBV5-8 and TRBJ2-7): EAGVTQSPTHLIKTRGQQATLRCSPISGHTSVYWYQQALGLGLQFLLWYDEGEERNRGNFPPRFSGRQFPNYSSELNVNALELEDSALYLCASSLSYSIYEQYFGPGTRLTVT.

The V and J genes are TRBV7-2 and TRBJ2-1; D is possibly TRBD1 or TRBD2 (6 bases each). This CDR3 is built from 16 residues. Germline CDR1 and CDR2: SGHTA and FQGNSA. The germline V and J ends were trimmed by 1 base and 2 bases, with 12 bases remaining between them. This chain's CDR3 is CASSLVRGAAYNEQFF. The CDR3 DNA is TGTGCCAGCAGCTTAGTTAGGGGGGCGGCCTACAATGAGCAGTTCTTC.